This TCR beta chain was sequenced in a study of blood T cell repertoires in COVID-19. V lost 6 bases, J lost 10 bases, and 16 bases lay in between. CDR1 and CDR2 (germline): MNHEY, SVGAGI. The CDR3 runs to 14 residues. The data were produced by immunoSEQ multiplex PCR, yet TCRdb's version contains in-frame clones alone and is incomplete. Of a few hundred thousand clones listed, 80% to 85% are singletons. Sample: peripheral blood. The origin of this receptor is a young woman who had recovered from COVID-19. V and J are TRBV6-5 and TRBJ1-6; D is perhaps TRBD1 (5 bases). The CDR3 DNA reads as TGTGCCAGCAGAAAGCTTCAGGGTTGGTCACCCCTCCACTTT. Its translation: CASRKLQGWSPLHF.